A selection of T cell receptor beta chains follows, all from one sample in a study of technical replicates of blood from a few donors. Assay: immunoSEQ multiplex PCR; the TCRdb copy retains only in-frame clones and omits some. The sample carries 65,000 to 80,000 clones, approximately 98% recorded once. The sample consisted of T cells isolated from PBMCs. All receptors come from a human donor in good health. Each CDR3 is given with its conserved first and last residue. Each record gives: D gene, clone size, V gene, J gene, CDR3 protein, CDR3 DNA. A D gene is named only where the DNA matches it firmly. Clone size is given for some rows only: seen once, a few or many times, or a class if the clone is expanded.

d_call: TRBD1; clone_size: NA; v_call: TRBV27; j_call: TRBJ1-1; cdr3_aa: CASSSGATGGPEAFF; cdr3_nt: TGTGCCAGCAGTTCCGGGGCGACAGGGGGTCCTGAAGCTTTCTTT
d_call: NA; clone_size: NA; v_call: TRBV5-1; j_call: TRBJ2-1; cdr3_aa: CASSLAGTEQFF; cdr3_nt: TGCGCCAGCAGCTTGGCTGGCACTGAGCAGTTCTTC
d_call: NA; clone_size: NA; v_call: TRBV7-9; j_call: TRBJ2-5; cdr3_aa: CASSLVGTSQGETQYF; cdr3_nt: TGTGCCAGCAGCTTAGTAGGGACTTCTCAGGGAGAGACCCAGTACTTC
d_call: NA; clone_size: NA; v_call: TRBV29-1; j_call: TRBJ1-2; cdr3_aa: CSVDQGDYGYTF; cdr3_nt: TGCAGCGTTGATCAGGGTGACTATGGCTACACCTTC
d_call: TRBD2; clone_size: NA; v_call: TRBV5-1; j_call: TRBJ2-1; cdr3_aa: CASSLVSSGEFF; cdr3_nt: TGCGCCAGCAGCTTGGTATCTAGCGGGGAGTTCTTC
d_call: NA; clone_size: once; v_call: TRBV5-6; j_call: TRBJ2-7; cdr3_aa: CASSFSRGLYEQYF; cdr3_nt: TGTGCCAGCAGCTTTTCCAGGGGTCTCTACGAGCAGTACTTC
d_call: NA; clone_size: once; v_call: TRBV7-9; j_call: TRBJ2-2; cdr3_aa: CASSLRRPGTGELFF; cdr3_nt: TGTGCCAGCAGCTTAAGACGACCGGGCACCGGGGAGCTGTTTTTT
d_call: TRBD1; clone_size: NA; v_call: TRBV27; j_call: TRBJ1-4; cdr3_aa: CASSVAGGSELFF; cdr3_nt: TGTGCCAGCAGTGTGGCAGGGGGCTCGGAACTGTTTTTT
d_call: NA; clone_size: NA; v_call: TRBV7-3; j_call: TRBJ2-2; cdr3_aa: CASSSQYTGELFF; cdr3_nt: TGTGCCAGCAGCTCCCAGTATACCGGGGAGCTGTTTTTT
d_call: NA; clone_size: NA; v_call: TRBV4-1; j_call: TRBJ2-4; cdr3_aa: CASVGGDIQYF; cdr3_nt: TGCGCCAGCGTAGGGGGGGACATTCAGTACTTC
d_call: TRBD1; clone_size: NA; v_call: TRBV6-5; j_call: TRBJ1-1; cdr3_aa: CASRETGGMNTEAFF; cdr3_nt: TGTGCCAGCAGAGAGACAGGGGGGATGAACACTGAAGCTTTCTTT
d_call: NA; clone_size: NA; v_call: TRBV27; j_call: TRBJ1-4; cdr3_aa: CASSFSGEKLFF; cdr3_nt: TGTGCCAGCAGTTTTTCGGGGGAAAAACTGTTTTTT
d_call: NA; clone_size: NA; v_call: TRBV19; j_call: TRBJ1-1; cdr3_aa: CASSIAGRPKNTEAFF; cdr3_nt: TGTGCCAGTAGTATAGCCGGCAGGCCGAAGAACACTGAAGCTTTCTTT
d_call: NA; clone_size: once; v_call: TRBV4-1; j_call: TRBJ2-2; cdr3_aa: CASSHPSGATGELFF; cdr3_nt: TGCGCCAGCAGCCACCCTTCGGGAGCGACCGGGGAGCTGTTTTTT
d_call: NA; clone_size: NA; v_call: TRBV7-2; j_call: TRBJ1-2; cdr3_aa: CASSLVSGGSNYGYTF; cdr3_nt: TGTGCCAGCAGCTTAGTATCCGGGGGATCTAACTATGGCTACACCTTC
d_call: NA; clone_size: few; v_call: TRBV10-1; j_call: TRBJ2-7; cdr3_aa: CASSESSFGSGGNEQYF; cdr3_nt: TGCGCCAGCAGTGAGTCGAGCTTTGGTTCAGGAGGAAACGAGCAGTACTTC
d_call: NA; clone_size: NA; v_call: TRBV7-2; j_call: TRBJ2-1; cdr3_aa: CASSLAGLAAYNEQFF; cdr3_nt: TGTGCCAGCAGCTTAGCGGGACTCGCCGCCTACAATGAGCAGTTCTTC
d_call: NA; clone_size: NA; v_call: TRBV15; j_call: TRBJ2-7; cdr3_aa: CATSQLEGYEQYF; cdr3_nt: TGTGCCACCAGCCAACTAGAGGGCTACGAGCAGTACTTC
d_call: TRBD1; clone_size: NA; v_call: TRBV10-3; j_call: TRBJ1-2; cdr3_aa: CAISETGGNYGYTF; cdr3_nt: TGTGCCATCAGTGAGACAGGGGGCAACTATGGCTACACCTTC
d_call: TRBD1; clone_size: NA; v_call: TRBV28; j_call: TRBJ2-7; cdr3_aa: CASSWGQPEAWYEQYF; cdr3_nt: TGTGCCAGCAGTTGGGGACAGCCCGAAGCTTGGTACGAGCAGTACTTC